This T cell receptor beta chain comes out of a study of blood T cell repertoires in COVID-19. Study-wide context: The cDNA or gDNA used as material had been derived from T cells, B-cell-depleted T cells, or PBMCs.

How the authors handled the data: The authors estimated nucleated cell counts from reference gene primer amplification. Libraries were prepared by immunoSEQ multiplex PCR; TCRdb keeps only in-frame clonotypes and omits some of them. That table furnishes V, J and clone size, whereas the DNA furnished D and trimming. The table includes approximately 60,000 clones, approximately 78% detected once. The germline V gene has CDR1 KGHSH and CDR2 LQKENI. This CDR3 region has 16 residues. V dropped 3 bases and J dropped 2 bases, with 15 bases sitting between them. The receptor comes from a man aged 80 or over with acute or convalescent COVID-19. Sequencing used peripheral blood. V gene TRBV18 combines with J gene TRBJ2-3; D is ambiguous. The CDR3 loop is CASSPNAGSPTDTQYF. The CDR3 DNA follows: TGTGCCAGCTCACCTAACGCCGGGTCCCCCACAGATACGCAGTATTTT.